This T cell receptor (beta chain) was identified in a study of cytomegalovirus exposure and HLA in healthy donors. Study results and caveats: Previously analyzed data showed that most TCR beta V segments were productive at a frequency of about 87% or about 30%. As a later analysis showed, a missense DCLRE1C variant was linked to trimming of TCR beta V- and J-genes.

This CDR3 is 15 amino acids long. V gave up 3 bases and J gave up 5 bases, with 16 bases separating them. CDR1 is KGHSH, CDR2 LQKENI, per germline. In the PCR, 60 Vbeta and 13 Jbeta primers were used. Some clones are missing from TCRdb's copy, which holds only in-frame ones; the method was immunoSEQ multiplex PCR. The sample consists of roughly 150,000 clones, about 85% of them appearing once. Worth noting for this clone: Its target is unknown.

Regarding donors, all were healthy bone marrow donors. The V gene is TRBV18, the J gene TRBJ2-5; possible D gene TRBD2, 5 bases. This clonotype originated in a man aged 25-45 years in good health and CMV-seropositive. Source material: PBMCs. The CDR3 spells CASSPGGSGWETQYF. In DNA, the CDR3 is TGTGCCAGCTCACCCGGAGGCTCGGGGTGGGAGACCCAGTACTTC.